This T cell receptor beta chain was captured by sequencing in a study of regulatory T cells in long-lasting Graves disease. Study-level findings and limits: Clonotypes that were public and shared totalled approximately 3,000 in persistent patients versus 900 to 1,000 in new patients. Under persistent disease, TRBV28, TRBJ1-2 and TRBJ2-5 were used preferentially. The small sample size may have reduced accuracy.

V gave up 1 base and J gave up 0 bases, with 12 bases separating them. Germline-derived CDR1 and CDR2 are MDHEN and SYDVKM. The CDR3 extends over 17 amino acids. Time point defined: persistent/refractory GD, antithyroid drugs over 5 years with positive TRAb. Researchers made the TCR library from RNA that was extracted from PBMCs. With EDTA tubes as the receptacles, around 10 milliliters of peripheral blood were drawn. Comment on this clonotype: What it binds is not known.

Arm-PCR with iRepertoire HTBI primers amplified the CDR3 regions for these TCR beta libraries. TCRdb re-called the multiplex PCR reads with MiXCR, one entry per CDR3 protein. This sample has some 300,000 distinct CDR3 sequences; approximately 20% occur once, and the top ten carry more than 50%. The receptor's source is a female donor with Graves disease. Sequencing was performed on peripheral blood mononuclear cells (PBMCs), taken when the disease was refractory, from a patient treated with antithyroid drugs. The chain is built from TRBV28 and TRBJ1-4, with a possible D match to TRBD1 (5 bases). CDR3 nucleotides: TGTGCCAGCAGTTTATTCGGAGACAGAACAACTAATGAAAAACTGTTTTTT. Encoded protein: CASSLFGDRTTNEKLFF. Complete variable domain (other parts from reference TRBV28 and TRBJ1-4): DVKVTQSSRYLVKRTGEKVFLECVQDMDHENMFWYRQDPGLGLRLIYFSYDVKMKEKGDIPEGYSVSREKKERFSLILESASTNQTSMYLCASSLFGDRTTNEKLFFGSGTQLSVL.